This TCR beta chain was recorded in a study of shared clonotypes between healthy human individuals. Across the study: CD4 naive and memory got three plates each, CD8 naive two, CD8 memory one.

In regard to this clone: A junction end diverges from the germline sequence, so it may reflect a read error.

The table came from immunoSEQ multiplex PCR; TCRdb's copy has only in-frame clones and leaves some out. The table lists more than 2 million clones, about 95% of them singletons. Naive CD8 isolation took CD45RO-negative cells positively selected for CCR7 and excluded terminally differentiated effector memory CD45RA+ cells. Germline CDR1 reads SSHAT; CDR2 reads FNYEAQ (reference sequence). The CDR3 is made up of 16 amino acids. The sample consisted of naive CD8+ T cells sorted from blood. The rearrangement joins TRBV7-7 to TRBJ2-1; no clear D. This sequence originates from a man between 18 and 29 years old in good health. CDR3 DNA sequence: TGTGCTAGCAGCTTACTGGAACACCAGTCTTACAATGAGCAGTTCTTC. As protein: CASSLLEHQSYNEQFF. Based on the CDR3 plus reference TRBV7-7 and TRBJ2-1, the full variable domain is GAGVSQSPRYKVTKRGQDVTLRCDPISSHATLYWYQQALGQGPEFLTYFNYEAQPDKSGLPSDRFSAERPEGSISTLTIQRTEQRDSAMYRCASSLLEHQSYNEQFFGPGTRLTVL.